Below, 10 T cell receptor beta chains from the same sample are listed, as sequenced in a study of Graves' ophthalmopathy and Graves' hyperthyroidism. For repertoire sequencing, the TCR beta CDR3 regions were amplified from RNA transcripts. First-round RT-PCR employed HTBI primers, with a second-round multiplex PCR after it. TCRdb ran MiXCR on the multiplex PCR reads and lists one entry per CDR3 protein. The repertoire holds a few hundred thousand distinct CDR3 sequences, with 15% as singletons. Source material: peripheral blood. The receptors derive from a woman aged 18-29 years with stable Graves' hyperthyroidism.

This rearrangement joins TRBV19 to TRBJ2-5; perhaps TRBD2 as D (5 bases). CDR1 LNHDA and CDR2 SQIVND come from the germline V gene (reference sequence). The V and J ends lost 10 bases and 5 bases respectively, with 11 bases between them. This CDR3 contains 11 residues. CDR3 amino acids: CATRLSETQYF. The CDR3 nucleotides are TGTGCCACCCGACTATCGGAGACCCAGTACTTC.

A few counts support this clonotype. This chain joins TRBV19 and TRBJ1-1; TRBD1 aligns across 10 bases. In germline, CDR1 is LNHDA, CDR2 SQIVND (reference sequence). The CDR3 runs 15 residues. The V gene end was trimmed by 7 bases and the J gene end by 0 bases; junction bases not matched to a gene: 5. The CDR3 loop reads CASKRTGGVNTEAFF. The CDR3 coding sequence is TGTGCCAGTAAACGGACAGGGGGGGTGAACACTGAAGCTTTCTTT.

This clonotype was seen ten or more times. This chain links TRBV7-8 with TRBJ2-7; 9 bases align to TRBD2. Per the germline V gene, CDR1 is SGHVS and CDR2 is FQNEAQ. The V segment lost 5 bases and the J segment 2 bases; nucleotides outside the gene matches: 7. This CDR3 has 15 amino acids. CDR3 region: CASSLGVAGAYEQYF. In DNA, the CDR3 is TGTGCCAGCAGCCTGGGGGTAGCGGGGGCCTACGAGCAGTACTTC.

This clonotype was observed many times. The chain carries TRBV11-3 and TRBJ1-2; D unresolved. V was clipped by 1 base and J by 1 base, with 16 bases between them. The germline V gene encodes CDR1 SGHNT and CDR2 YENEEA. This CDR3 is built from 17 residues. This chain's CDR3 is CASSLVPGLRNNYGYTF. The CDR3 DNA is TGTGCCAGCAGCTTAGTCCCGGGATTACGCAATAACTATGGCTACACCTTC.

This clonotype was seen many times. The chain uses TRBV6-2 or TRBV6-3 and TRBJ1-1, with TRBD1 as a possible D gene (5 bases). Trimming cost V 6 bases and J 6 bases, with 17 bases left between them. This CDR3 has 14 residues. Germline V gene sequence: CDR1 MNHEY, CDR2 SVGEGT. For the CDR3, the DNA is TGTGCCAGCAGCTTTACCCACCAGGGTTCTGAAGCTTTCTTT. Amino acid sequence: CASSFTHQGSEAFF.

The table lists this clonotype with many counts. This chain uses TRBV6-1 with TRBJ2-2; 9 bases line up with TRBD1. This CDR3 contains 16 residues. Germline CDR1 and CDR2: MNHNS and SASEGT. V dropped 6 bases and J dropped 5; count of bases not matched to a gene: 10. The CDR3 coding sequence is TGTGCCAGCAGGACGCGGACAGGGGTATGGACCGGGGAGCTGTTTTTT. Its protein is CASRTRTGVWTGELFF.

This clonotype was observed many times. The chain uses TRBV29-1 and TRBJ1-1; D possibly corresponds to TRBD1 (5 bases). Trimming removed 7 bases at V and 4 bases at J, with 19 bases between. The CDR3 covers 14 residues. Germline CDR1 and CDR2: SQVTM and ANQGSEA. The CDR3 region has the DNA TGCAGCGCTGCGACCGGGGCAGGGCTCACTGAAGCTTTCTTT. Translating it yields CSAATGAGLTEAFF.

J is TRBJ2-7 and V is TRBV6-1; 8 bases are a match to TRBD1. This CDR3 spans 16 amino acids. Trimming cost V 6 bases and J 1 base; bases outside gene matches: 11. Germline V lookup: CDR1 MNHNS, CDR2 SASEGT. The CDR3 sequence is CASRTVGDRGSYEQYF. CDR3 nucleotide sequence: TGTGCCAGCAGGACGGTCGGCGACAGGGGTTCCTACGAGCAGTACTTC.

This clonotype was seen ten or more times. The chain uses TRBV11-3 and TRBJ1-2; 8 bases map to TRBD1. The germline V gene has CDR1 SGHNT and CDR2 YENEEA. Trimming removed 2 bases from V and 3 bases from J; junction bases left unmatched: 8. This CDR3 is 16 amino acids long. The CDR3 loop is CASSLSRQGMDYGYTF. CDR3 DNA: TGTGCCAGCAGCTTAAGTAGACAGGGGATGGACTATGGCTACACCTTC.

This chain uses TRBV6-1 with TRBJ2-5, with 7 bases that match TRBD2. Per the germline V gene, CDR1 is MNHNS and CDR2 is SASEGT. V lost 6 bases, J lost 0 bases, and 4 bases stayed unmatched. The CDR3 covers 14 residues. Here the CDR3 reads CASSRTRDQETQYF. The CDR3 bases are TGTGCCAGCAGCAGGACTAGGGACCAAGAGACCCAGTACTTC.